This T cell receptor (beta chain) was recovered during a study of shared clonotypes between healthy human individuals (dated by TCRdb to about 2020). About the study as a whole: A few men and two women, aged 18 to 49 years, made up the cohort. Per donor, three plates each were used for CD4 naive and CD4 memory, two for CD8 naive, and one for CD8 memory. Blood TCR repertoires of a handful of healthy adults were deeply sequenced to estimate repertoire size and the extent of clonotype sharing between individuals. Libraries were prepared and TCR repertoires were sequenced by different laboratories using diverse techniques, in order to increase sequencing depth and limit assay-specific biases. Each donor's leukapheresis produced roughly between roughly 0.85 and 10 billion PBMCs.

Donors were healthy HIV-negative adults with no recently reported acute infections or vaccinations. Every donor was a Caucasian adult living in Nashville, Tennessee, USA. CD4+ T cells were enriched by magnetic negative selection, after which naive cells were positively selected on CD45RA and the negative fraction was taken as the memory subset. Blood was collected by leukapheresis, and PBMCs were isolated by Ficoll-Histopaque density gradient centrifugation and then cryopreserved in liquid nitrogen vapor phase. Analytical flow cytometry was used to check the purity and quantity of every magnetically sorted T cell population. From each sorted fraction, genomic DNA was isolated and quantified by UV absorbance on a Nanodrop 2000c. This clone was observed many times. No antigen is known for it. Per-nucleotide qualities are absent, and no much larger clonotype sits a single base away. At the junction V is shortened by 4 bases and J by 1 base, with 11 bases in between. Spanning cysteine to phenylalanine, the CDR3 consists of 14 amino acids. Just CDR3 DNA is preserved here, 42 bases in frame from base 1. CDR1 and CDR2 (SGHRS, YFSETQ) derive from the germline V gene.

The study at large found these results: Sharing across several donors was observed for approximately 5% of naive CD4, 3% to 4% of naive CD8, 2% to 2.5% of memory CD4, and roughly 0.4% of memory CD8 clonotypes. Pairwise subsampling indicated that sequencing depth was expected to affect the degree of clonotype sharing among donors. The genetic and exposure-history diversity represented was limited by the small number of donors. Naive subsets generally had larger estimated clonotype richness than memory subsets did. Incomplete sequencing was indicated by rarefaction of sorted-subset datasets, despite the large sequencing depth. Higher generation probabilities were observed for clonotypes shared by all four sorted-subset donors than for non-shared clonotypes. Sampling was restricted to blood, and TCR repertoires in tissue are likely to differ from TCR repertoires in blood.

Using the deep immunoSEQ assay, TCR CDR3 regions were amplified from genomic DNA by multiplex PCR. Extracted genomic DNA from each cell subset was distributed evenly across all wells of several immunoSEQ 96-well plates, and each plate was treated as a replicate. For sorted subsets, roughly 200 ng genomic DNA, equal to some 28,000 T cell genomes, was loaded into each replicate PCR. Purified libraries were measured with a Qubit 3.0 fluorometer, size-checked on a Bioanalyzer 2100, and measured again with the KAPA Library Quantification kit. A separate single-read 150-cycle Illumina NextSeq 550 flow cell was used to sequence each immunoSEQ 96-well plate. Per the original workflow: Because only junctional sequences without quality scores were contained in the immunoSEQ output, filtering matching that applied to full-length reads could not be performed. Sequences were annotated with PyIR, a Python wrapper for IgBLAST v1.9, and V/J genes and CDR3 were assigned using IMGT germline references. Reads with weak V/J assignments (E-value above 1e-6), missing CDR3, stop codons, out-of-frame junctions, or ambiguous translated residues were removed. V3J clonotypes were defined as sequences sharing the same inferred V gene, J gene, and CDR3 amino acid sequence. The percentage overlap between two repertoires was calculated by dividing the number of shared unique clonotypes by the size of the smaller repertoire. Richness of each repertoire was evaluated using RTK rarefaction, the Chao1 estimator, and Recon v2.1 estimates of unobserved clonotypes. For all TCRbeta clonotypes obtained by the gDNA method from a handful of donors, generation probabilities were computed with OLGA. Here the immuneACCESS table is served through TCRdb, limited to in-frame sequences with V and J called. Missing clones are a known gap in these copies; in checked studies unresolved V genes cover under half, and the rest lacks a known reason. V, J and clone size were drawn from that table, and D and trimming were deduced from the DNA. The sample table records hundreds of thousands of clones; approximately 74% of these occur just once. The ten top clones hold over 1.5% of the sample.

The sequence derives from a woman in her 30s in good health. The sequence is built from TRBV5-1 and TRBJ1-1, with the D gene call left open. Sequencing input: memory CD4+ T cells sorted from blood. The cell subset or site tag for this specimen amounts to: CD45RA-negative fraction. CDR3 region: CASSKGTANTEAFF. The DNA reads TGCGCCAGCAGCAAAGGAACCGCGAACACTGAAGCTTTCTTT.